These T cell receptor beta chains were read from a single sample in a study of blood T cell repertoires in COVID-19. Some clones are missing from TCRdb's copy, which holds only in-frame ones; the method was immunoSEQ multiplex PCR. Seen here are 300,000 to 350,000 clones, 80% to 90% observed once, and the top ten hold less than 2.5%. The sequenced sample was PBMCs or T cells enriched from blood (not recorded which). These receptors were taken from a man younger than 40 who had recovered from COVID-19. CDR3s include the opening cysteine and the closing phenylalanine or tryptophan. The D gene is left open where the match is weak. Where a row states a size, it is once, few, many or the class of an expanded clone; other rows omit it.

d_call | j_call | clone_size | v_call | cdr3_aa | cdr3_nt
TRBD2 | TRBJ2-4 | few | TRBV5-1 | CASSGGLAGVPLAKNIQYF | TGCGCCAGCAGCGGGGGACTAGCGGGGGTCCCACTAGCCAAAAACATTCAGTACTTC
NA | TRBJ2-3 | NA | TRBV5-1 | CASSYSGSLGDTQYF | TGCGCCAGCAGCTATAGCGGATCCCTCGGAGATACGCAGTATTTT
NA | TRBJ2-2 | NA | TRBV6-2/TRBV6-3 | CASSDRFAGELFF | TGTGCCAGCAGTGACAGGTTCGCCGGGGAGCTGTTTTTT
NA | TRBJ1-5 | once | TRBV6-6 | CASSLNHGSDGQPQHF | TGTGCCAGCAGTTTAAATCACGGTAGTGATGGTCAGCCCCAGCATTTT
NA | TRBJ1-5 | NA | TRBV5-6 | CASSRVGEAGNQPQHF | TGTGCCAGCAGCAGAGTAGGGGAGGCGGGCAATCAGCCCCAGCATTTT
TRBD1 | TRBJ2-1 | once | TRBV27 | CASSSDRGLNEQFF | TGTGCCAGCAGTAGTGACAGGGGGCTGAATGAGCAGTTCTTC
NA | TRBJ1-3 | NA | TRBV18 | CASSQTQGSGNTIYF | TGTGCCAGCTCACAGACCCAGGGTTCTGGAAACACCATATATTTT
TRBD2 | TRBJ2-5 | NA | TRBV13 | CASSFGLAPQETQYF | TGTGCCAGCAGCTTCGGACTAGCGCCGCAAGAGACCCAGTACTTC
TRBD1 | TRBJ2-3 | NA | TRBV7-9 | CASSLRRTGGGTDTQYF | TGTGCCAGCAGCCTCCGTAGGACAGGGGGCGGCACAGATACGCAGTATTTT
TRBD1 | TRBJ1-4 | NA | TRBV3-1/TRBV3-2 | CASSQGTGGIILTNEKLFF | TGTGCCAGCAGCCAAGGAACAGGGGGGATAATCCTGACCAATGAAAAACTGTTTTTT
TRBD1 | TRBJ2-5 | NA | TRBV25-1 | CASSDSLTGETQYF | TGTGCCAGCAGTGACTCTTTGACAGGGGAGACCCAGTACTTC
NA | TRBJ1-1 | NA | TRBV19 | CASRTANTEAFF | TGTGCCAGTAGAACAGCAAACACTGAAGCTTTCTTT
TRBD1 | TRBJ1-2 | NA | TRBV2 | CASRKGQGARGYTF | TGTGCCAGCAGAAAAGGACAGGGGGCGCGTGGCTACACCTTC
NA | TRBJ1-6 | NA | TRBV30 | CAWTKTGRDSPLHF | TGTGCCTGGACTAAAACAGGGCGAGATTCACCCCTCCACTTT
NA | TRBJ1-3 | NA | TRBV21-1 | CASSTGTGNTIYF | TGTGCCAGCAGCACAGGGACTGGAAACACCATATATTTT
NA | TRBJ1-1 | NA | TRBV12-3/TRBV12-4 | CASSSSVGYEAFF | TGTGCCAGCAGTTCTAGTGTGGGTTATGAAGCTTTCTTT
TRBD1 | TRBJ2-1 | NA | TRBV3-1/TRBV3-2 | CASSHTGTGSGNEQFF | TGTGCCAGCAGCCATACCGGGACAGGGTCCGGCAATGAGCAGTTCTTC
TRBD2 | TRBJ2-3 | NA | TRBV27 | CASSSLAGGSPVYTDTQYF | TGTGCCAGCAGTTCTCTAGCGGGGGGGTCTCCGGTCTACACAGATACGCAGTATTTT
TRBD2 | TRBJ2-2 | NA | TRBV10-1 | CASSESGLAGELFF | TGCGCCAGCAGTGAGTCCGGACTAGCCGGGGAGCTGTTTTTT
TRBD2 | TRBJ2-5 | NA | TRBV30 | CAWSVGAGGPMKTQYF | TGTGCCTGGAGTGTTGGGGCGGGGGGGCCCATGAAGACCCAGTACTTC
NA | TRBJ1-4 | many | TRBV7-6 | CASSVGRLIKNEKLFF | TGTGCCAGCAGCGTGGGGAGACTGATCAAAAATGAAAAACTGTTTTTT
NA | TRBJ1-6 | once | TRBV5-5 | CASSFESPLHF | TGTGCCAGCAGCTTTGAGTCACCCCTCCACTTT
TRBD2 | TRBJ2-5 | NA | TRBV5-1 | CASSEWTSGGQETQYF | TGCGCCAGCAGCGAATGGACTAGCGGGGGGCAAGAGACCCAGTACTTC
TRBD2 | TRBJ2-7 | NA | TRBV10-3 | CAISDSSSGEGYEQYF | TGTGCCATCAGTGATAGCTCTAGCGGCGAGGGCTACGAGCAGTACTTC
NA | TRBJ1-1 | NA | TRBV2 | CASSEIGNTEAFF | TGTGCCAGCAGTGAAATCGGGAACACTGAAGCTTTCTTT
NA | TRBJ2-7 | NA | TRBV27 | CASSRDGWQAYEQYF | TGTGCCAGCAGCCGTGACGGTTGGCAGGCCTACGAGCAGTACTTC
NA | TRBJ2-6 | NA | TRBV5-6 | CASSLGAQGANVLTF | TGTGCCAGCAGCTTGGGGGCGCAGGGGGCCAACGTCCTGACTTTC
NA | TRBJ2-6 | NA | TRBV19 | CASTYSGANVLTF | TGTGCCAGTACGTACTCTGGGGCCAACGTCCTGACTTTC
NA | TRBJ2-3 | NA | TRBV30 | CAWSERDTQYF | TGTGCCTGGAGTGAGCGGGATACGCAGTATTTT
NA | TRBJ1-1 | NA | TRBV19 | CASSMRGVTEAFF | TGTGCCAGTAGTATGCGGGGGGTCACTGAAGCTTTCTTT
NA | TRBJ2-5 | NA | TRBV18 | CASSPEELQGETQYF | TGTGCCAGCTCACCAGAGGAACTGCAAGGCGAGACCCAGTACTTC
TRBD1 | TRBJ2-2 | NA | TRBV5-6 | CASTTPRIDRVGFGELFF | TGTGCCAGCACCACCCCCCGAATTGACAGGGTAGGATTCGGGGAGCTGTTTTTT
NA | TRBJ1-2 | NA | TRBV2 | CASSVGQRYGYTF | TGTGCCAGCAGCGTTGGACAGCGCTATGGCTACACCTTC
NA | TRBJ2-3 | NA | TRBV2 | CASSNRRDTQYF | TGTGCCAGCAGTAACAGGCGAGATACGCAGTATTTT
NA | TRBJ1-4 | NA | TRBV10-3 | CAIKGGDATNEKLFF | TGTGCCATCAAGGGGGGGGATGCAACTAATGAAAAACTGTTTTTT
TRBD2 | TRBJ2-1 | NA | TRBV7-2 | CASSLSSSGDSYNEQFF | TGTGCCAGCAGCTTAAGTTCTAGCGGGGACTCCTACAATGAGCAGTTCTTC
NA | TRBJ1-2 | NA | TRBV19 | CASQIGGGYTF | TGTGCCAGTCAGATAGGAGGTGGCTACACCTTC
TRBD1 | TRBJ1-2 | once | TRBV5-1 | CASSLSAGRTGGDYGYTF | TGCGCCAGCAGCTTGAGTGCGGGTAGGACAGGGGGTGACTATGGCTACACCTTC
TRBD1 | TRBJ1-2 | few | TRBV11-1 | CASSLAGDRDF | TGTGCCAGCAGCTTAGCTGGGGACAGGGACTTC
TRBD2 | TRBJ2-3 | NA | TRBV20-1 | CSASSTSADTQYF | TGCAGTGCTAGTTCGACTAGCGCAGATACGCAGTATTTT
TRBD1 | TRBJ1-1 | NA | TRBV2 | CASSGDSKVTEAFF | TGTGCCAGCAGTGGGGACAGCAAGGTCACTGAAGCTTTCTTT
TRBD1 | TRBJ1-1 | NA | TRBV19 | CASRWTGDTEAFF | TGTGCCAGTAGATGGACAGGGGACACTGAAGCTTTCTTT
NA | TRBJ1-2 | NA | TRBV4-2 | CASSQDILGQGARGYTF | TGTGCCAGCAGCCAAGATATACTGGGACAAGGGGCTAGGGGCTACACCTTC
NA | TRBJ2-5 | NA | TRBV5-1 | CASSLASRTDAPWETQYF | TGCGCCAGCAGCTTGGCTTCACGAACAGACGCCCCATGGGAGACCCAGTACTTC
TRBD2 | TRBJ2-1 | NA | TRBV6-4 | CASSVSMAAGAYNEQFF | TGTGCCAGCAGTGTATCTATGGCAGCGGGGGCCTACAATGAGCAGTTCTTC